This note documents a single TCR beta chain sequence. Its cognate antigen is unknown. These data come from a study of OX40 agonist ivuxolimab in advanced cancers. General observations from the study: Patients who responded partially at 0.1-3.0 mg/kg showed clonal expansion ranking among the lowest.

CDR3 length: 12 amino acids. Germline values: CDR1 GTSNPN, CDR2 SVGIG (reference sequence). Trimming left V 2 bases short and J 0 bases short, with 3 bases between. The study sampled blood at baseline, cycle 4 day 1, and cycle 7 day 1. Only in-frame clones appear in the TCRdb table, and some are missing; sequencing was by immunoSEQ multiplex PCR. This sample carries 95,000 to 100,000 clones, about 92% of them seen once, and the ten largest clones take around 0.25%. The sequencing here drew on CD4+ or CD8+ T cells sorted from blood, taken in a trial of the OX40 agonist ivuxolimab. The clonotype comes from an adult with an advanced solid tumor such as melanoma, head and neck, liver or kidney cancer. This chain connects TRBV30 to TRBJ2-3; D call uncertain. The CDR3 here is CAWSPSTDTQYF. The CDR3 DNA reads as TGTGCCTGGAGTCCTAGCACAGATACGCAGTATTTT. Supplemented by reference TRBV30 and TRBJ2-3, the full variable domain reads SQTIHQWPATLVQPVGSPLSLECTVEGTSNPNLYWYRQAAGRGLQLLFYSVGIGQISSEVPQNLSASRPQDRQFILSSKKLLLSDSGFYLCAWSPSTDTQYFGPGTRLTVL.